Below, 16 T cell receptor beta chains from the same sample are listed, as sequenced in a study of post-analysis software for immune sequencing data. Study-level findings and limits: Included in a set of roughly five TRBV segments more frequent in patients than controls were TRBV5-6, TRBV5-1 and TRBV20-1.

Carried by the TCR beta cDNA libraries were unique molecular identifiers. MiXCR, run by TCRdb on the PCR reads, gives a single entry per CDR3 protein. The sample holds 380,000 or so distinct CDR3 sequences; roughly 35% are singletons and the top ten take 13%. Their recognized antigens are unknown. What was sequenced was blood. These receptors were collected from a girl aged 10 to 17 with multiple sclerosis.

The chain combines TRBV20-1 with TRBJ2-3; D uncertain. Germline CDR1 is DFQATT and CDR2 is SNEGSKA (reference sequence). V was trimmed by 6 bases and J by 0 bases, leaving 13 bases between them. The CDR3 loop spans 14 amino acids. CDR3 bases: TGCAGTGCGCAGAAAGGCTCCAGCACAGATACGCAGTATTTT. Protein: CSAQKGSSTDTQYF.

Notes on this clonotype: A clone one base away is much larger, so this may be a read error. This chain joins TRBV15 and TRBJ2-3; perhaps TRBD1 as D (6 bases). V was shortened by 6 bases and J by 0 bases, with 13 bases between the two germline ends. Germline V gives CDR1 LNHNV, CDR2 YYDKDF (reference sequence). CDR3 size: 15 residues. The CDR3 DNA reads TGTGCCACCAGGCCCAGGACAGTTAGCACAGATACGCAGTATTTT. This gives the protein CATRPRTVSTDTQYF.

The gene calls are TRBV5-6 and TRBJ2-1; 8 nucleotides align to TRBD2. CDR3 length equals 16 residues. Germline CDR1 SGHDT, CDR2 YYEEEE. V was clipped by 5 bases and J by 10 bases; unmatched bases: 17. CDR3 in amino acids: CASSRPGRGRWEEQFF. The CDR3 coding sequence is TGTGCCAGCAGTCGGCCCGGGAGGGGCCGTTGGGAGGAGCAGTTCTTC.

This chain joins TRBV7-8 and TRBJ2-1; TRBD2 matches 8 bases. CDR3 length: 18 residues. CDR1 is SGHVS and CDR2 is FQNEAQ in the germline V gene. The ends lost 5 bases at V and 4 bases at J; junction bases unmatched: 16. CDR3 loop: CASSPLSGGSLGYNEQFF. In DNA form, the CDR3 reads TGTGCCAGCAGCCCCTTGAGCGGGGGATCTCTCGGATACAATGAGCAGTTCTTC.

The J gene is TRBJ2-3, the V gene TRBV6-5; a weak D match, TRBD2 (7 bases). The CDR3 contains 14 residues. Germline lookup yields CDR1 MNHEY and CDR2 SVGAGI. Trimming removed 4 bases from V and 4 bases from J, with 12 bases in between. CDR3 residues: CASSWGGLSDTQYF. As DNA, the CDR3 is TGTGCCAGCAGTTGGGGGGGCCTTTCAGATACGCAGTATTTT.

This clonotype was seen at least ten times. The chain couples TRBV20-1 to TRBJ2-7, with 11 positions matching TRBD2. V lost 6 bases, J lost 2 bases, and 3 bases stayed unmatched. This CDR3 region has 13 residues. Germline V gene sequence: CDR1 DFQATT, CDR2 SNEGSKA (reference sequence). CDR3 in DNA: TGCAGTGCCATTAGCGGGGGGGCCTACGAGCAGTACTTC. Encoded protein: CSAISGGAYEQYF.

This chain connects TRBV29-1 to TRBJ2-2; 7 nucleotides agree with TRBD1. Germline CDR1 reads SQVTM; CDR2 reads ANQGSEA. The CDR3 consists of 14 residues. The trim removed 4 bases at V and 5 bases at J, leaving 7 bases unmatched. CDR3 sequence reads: CSVVGGQGTGELFF. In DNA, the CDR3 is TGCAGCGTTGTAGGGGGCCAGGGAACCGGGGAGCTGTTTTTT.

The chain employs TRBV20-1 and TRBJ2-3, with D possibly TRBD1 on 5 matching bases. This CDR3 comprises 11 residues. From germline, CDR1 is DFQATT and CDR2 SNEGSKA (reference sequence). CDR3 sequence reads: CGAGNADTQYF. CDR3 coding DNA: TGCGGGGCAGGGAATGCGGATACGCAGTATTTT.

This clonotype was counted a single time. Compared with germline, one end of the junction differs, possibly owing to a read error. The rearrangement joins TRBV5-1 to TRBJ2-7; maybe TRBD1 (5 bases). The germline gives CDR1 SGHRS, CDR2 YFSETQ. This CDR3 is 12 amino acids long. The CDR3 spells CASKDTLYEQHF. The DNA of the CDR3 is TGCGCCAGCAAGGACACGCTCTACGAGCAGCACTTC.

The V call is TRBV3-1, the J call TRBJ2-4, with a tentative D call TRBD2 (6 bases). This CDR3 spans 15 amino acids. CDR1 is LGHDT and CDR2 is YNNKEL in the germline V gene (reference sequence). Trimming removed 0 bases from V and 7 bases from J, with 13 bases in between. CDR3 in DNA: TGTGCCAGCAGCCAAGACGCCAGTGGGGGGAACATTCAGTACTTC. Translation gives CASSQDASGGNIQYF.

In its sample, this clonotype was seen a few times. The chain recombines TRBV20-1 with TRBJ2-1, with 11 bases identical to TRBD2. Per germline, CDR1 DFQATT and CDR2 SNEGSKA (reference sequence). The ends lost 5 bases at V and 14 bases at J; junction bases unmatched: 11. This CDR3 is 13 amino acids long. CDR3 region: CSAQTLAGGPEFF. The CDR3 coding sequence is TGCAGTGCTCAGACCCTAGCGGGGGGACCGGAGTTCTTC.

CDR3 sequence reads: CACPGGDTQYF. The CDR3 nucleotides are TGTGCCTGTCCGGGGGGGGATACGCAGTATTTT. J is TRBJ2-3 and V is TRBV2; 8 bases map to TRBD2. This CDR3 has 11 residues. Germline lookup yields CDR1 SNHLY and CDR2 FYNNEI. The V gene end was trimmed by 11 bases and the J gene end by 6 bases; junction bases not matched to a gene: 4.

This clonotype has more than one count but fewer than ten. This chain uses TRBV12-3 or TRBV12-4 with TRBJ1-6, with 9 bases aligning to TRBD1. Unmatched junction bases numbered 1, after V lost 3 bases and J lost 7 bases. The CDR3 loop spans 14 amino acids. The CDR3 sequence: CASSFGTGNSPLHF. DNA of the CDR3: TGTGCCAGCAGTTTCGGGACAGGGAATTCACCCCTCCACTTT.

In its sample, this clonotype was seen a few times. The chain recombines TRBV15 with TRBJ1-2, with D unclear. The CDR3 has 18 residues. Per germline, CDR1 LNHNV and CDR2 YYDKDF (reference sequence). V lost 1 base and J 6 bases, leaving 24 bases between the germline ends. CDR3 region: CATSRVDWVGREKNGYTF. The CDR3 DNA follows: TGTGCCACCAGCAGAGTCGATTGGGTGGGGAGGGAGAAAAATGGCTACACCTTC. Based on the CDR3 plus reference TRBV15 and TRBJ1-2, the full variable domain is DAMVIQNPRYQVTQFGKPVTLSCSQTLNHNVMYWYQQKSSQAPKLLFHYYDKDFNNEADTPDNFQSRRPNTSFCFLDIRSPGLGDTAMYLCATSRVDWVGREKNGYTFGSGTRLTVV.

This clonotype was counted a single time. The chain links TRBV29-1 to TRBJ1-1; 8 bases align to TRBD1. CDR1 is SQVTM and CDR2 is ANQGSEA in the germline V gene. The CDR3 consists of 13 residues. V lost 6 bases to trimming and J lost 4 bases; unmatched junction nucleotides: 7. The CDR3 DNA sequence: TGCAGCGTCCAGGACAGGGAGGGCACTGAAGCTTTCTTT. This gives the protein CSVQDREGTEAFF.

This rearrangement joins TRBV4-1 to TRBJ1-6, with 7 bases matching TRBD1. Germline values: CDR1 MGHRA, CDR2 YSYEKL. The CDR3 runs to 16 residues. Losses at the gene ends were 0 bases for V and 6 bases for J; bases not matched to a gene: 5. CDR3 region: CASSQDPGQINSPLHF. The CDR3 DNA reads TGCGCCAGCAGCCAAGATCCGGGACAGATTAATTCACCCCTCCACTTT.